Many counts were recorded for the clone carrying this T cell receptor (beta chain). Unique molecular identifiers tagged the TCRbeta library. TCRdb re-called the PCR reads with MiXCR, one entry per CDR3 protein. The sample shows hundreds of thousands of distinct CDR3 sequences, roughly 8.2% of them seen only once. These data are taken from a study of T-cell reconstitution after alpha-beta-depleted transplantation in children. Deletions cut 4 bases from V and 1 base from J, with 19 bases between. CDR1 and CDR2 from the germline V gene are MDHEN and SYDVKM. The CDR3 totals 17 residues. The sequencing here drew on PBMCs, mostly from graft donor cells, taken 180 days after TCRalphabeta/CD19-depleted stem cell transplant. The chain carries TRBV28 and TRBJ1-2, with D hard to call. The TCR originated in a male patient between 5 and 17 years old who had a stem cell transplant for acute lymphoblastic leukemia, so the T cells may come from the graft donor. CDR3 nucleotide sequence: TGTGCCAGCAGTTCAGCGTCATCCACAACCTATAACTATGGCTACACCTTC. Translating gives CASSSASSTTYNYGYTF.